Below, one T cell receptor (beta chain) is given with its context. This clone turned up a few times. The target of this receptor is not known. No much larger clone exists at a distance of one base, and base qualities are not known. The sample is drawn from a study of Tregs in tolerant kidney transplant recipients (dated by TCRdb to between 2018 and 2020). Notes on the research overall: The study applied TCRbeta sequencing to find donor-specific regulatory T cells before combined kidney and bone marrow transplantation and then followed those same cells after transplant. Study-wide findings and limitations: Biological reproducibility was not directly addressed, though technical replication error appeared minimal. For some patients, the PCR primers changed as time went on, which meant samples from those patients could not be compared with one another at the nucleotide level. In tolerant patients, the expansion of donor-specific Tregs was greater than global Treg expansion, suggesting that the expansion was antigen-driven rather than nonspecific. Because the study included only a small number of patients, the results must be confirmed in larger populations and under other immunosuppression protocols. The most biologically relevant and donor-specific TCRbeta repertoire appeared to be identified by expanding Tregs with activated donor B cells.

The transplants used related donors with nonmyeloablative bone marrow transplantation, and mixed chimerism in the human trials was transient. Thawed PBMCs were FACS-sorted into unstimulated Tregs (CD4+CD25+CD127-), CD4+ non-Tregs (CD4+CD25-), CD4 cells and CD8 cells. The patients were several recipients of combined kidney and bone marrow transplants from the ITN036ST trial, and samples were available only from these trial subjects. Healthy control blood was processed by Ficoll density gradient to PBMCs and cryopreserved; patient PBMCs were collected before and after transplant. Reading the germline V gene gives CDR1 MGHRA and CDR2 YSYEKL. V was cut back by 0 bases and J by 4 bases, leaving a gap of 9 bases between them. Inclusive of the bounding cysteine and phenylalanine, the CDR3 is 15 residues long. Kept here is only the CDR3 DNA, which spans 45 bases and is read in frame from base 1. Genomic DNA was extracted from sorted cells with the QIAGEN DNeasy Blood and Tissue Kit for TCRbeta CDR3 sequencing. High-throughput TCRbeta CDR3 sequencing was carried out commercially through immunoSEQ, with PCR amplification with bias correction and internal controls included. As for how the authors treated the data: Unique productive TCRbeta sequences were defined by CDR3 nucleotide sequence where primers matched, otherwise by CDR3 amino acid sequence with Vbeta and Jbeta genes. As a correction for sorting error, sequences shared between sorted populations at a frequency ratio of 2:1 or less were discarded, and the remaining shared sequences were assigned to the higher population. Sequences were defined as donor-reactive when expanded at least 5-fold in CFSE-low cells versus unstimulated cells and present at a frequency of at least 0.01% in CFSE-low cells. Jensen-Shannon divergence, calculated on the top 100 TCRbeta sequences ranked by frequency, was used to quantify repertoire divergence. When a sample had multiple sequencing runs, each run was corrected for sorting error separately and the runs were then pooled. Not all clones reach the TCRdb copy of this immuneACCESS table, which keeps in-frame sequences only. Checked studies attribute under half of the gap to unresolved V genes and leave the rest unexplained. The V and J calls and the clone size are those of that table, but D and trimming were determined from the DNA. Within this sample are about 50,000 clones, with approximately 89% of them counted one time only. The leading ten clones occupy roughly 16% of the sample.

The source material was CD8+ T cells from blood (PBMCs), sampled 12 months after the transplant. The TCR comes from a human patient who received a combined kidney and bone marrow transplant. Donor T cells from the graft may be present among the T cells after a transplant. This sequence uses TRBV4-1 and TRBJ1-4; tentative D gene TRBD1, with 5 bases matching. The nucleotide sequence is TGCGCCAGCAGCCAAGAATTAGACAGTAATGAAAAACTGTTTTTT. This sequence encodes CASSQELDSNEKLFF.